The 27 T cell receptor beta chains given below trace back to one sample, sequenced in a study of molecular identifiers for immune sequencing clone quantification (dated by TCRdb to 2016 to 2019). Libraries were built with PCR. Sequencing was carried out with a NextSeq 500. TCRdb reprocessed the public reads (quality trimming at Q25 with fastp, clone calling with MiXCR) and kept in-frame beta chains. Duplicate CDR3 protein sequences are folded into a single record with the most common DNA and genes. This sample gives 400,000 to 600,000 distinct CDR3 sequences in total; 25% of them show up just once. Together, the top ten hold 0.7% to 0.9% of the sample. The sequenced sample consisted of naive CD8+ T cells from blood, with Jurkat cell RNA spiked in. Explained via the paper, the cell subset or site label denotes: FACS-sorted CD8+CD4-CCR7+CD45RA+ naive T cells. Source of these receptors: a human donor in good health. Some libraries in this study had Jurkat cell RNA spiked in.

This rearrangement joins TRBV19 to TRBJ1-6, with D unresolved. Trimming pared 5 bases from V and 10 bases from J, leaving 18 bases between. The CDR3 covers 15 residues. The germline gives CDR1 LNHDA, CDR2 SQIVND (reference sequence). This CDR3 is CASSSRPDAWSPLHF. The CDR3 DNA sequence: TGTGCCAGTAGTTCGCGTCCCGATGCCTGGTCACCCCTCCACTTT.

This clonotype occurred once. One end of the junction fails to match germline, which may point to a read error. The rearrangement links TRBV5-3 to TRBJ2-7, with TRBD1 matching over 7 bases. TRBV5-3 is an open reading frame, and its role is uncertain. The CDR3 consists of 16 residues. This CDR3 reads CASSLRQGLISYEQYF. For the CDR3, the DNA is TGTGCCAGCAGCTTACGACAGGGATTGATCTCCTACGAGCAGTACTTC.

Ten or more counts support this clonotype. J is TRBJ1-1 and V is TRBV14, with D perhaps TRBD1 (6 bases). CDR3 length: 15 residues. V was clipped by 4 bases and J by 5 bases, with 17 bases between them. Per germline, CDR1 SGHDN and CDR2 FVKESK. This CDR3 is CASSPGHFIRTEAFF. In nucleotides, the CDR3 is TGTGCCAGCAGCCCGGGACACTTCATACGGACTGAAGCTTTCTTT.

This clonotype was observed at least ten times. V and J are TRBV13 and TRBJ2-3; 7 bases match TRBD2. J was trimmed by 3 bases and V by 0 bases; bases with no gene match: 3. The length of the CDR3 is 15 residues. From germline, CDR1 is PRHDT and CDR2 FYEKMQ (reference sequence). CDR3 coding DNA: TGTGCCAGCAGCTTAGGGGCGGGGGTAACAGATACGCAGTATTTT. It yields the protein CASSLGAGVTDTQYF.

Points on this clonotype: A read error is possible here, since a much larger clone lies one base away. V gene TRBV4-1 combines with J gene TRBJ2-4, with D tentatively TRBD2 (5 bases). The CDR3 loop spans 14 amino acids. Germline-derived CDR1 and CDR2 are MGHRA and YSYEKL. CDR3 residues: CASGQDRGLDIQYF. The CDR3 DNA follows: TGCGCCAGCGGCCAAGATCGAGGGCTAGACATTCAGTACTTC.

In nucleotides, the CDR3 is TGCGCCAGCAGCCAAGTGCTTCTAGCGGGCCACGAGCAGTACTTC. Translating gives CASSQVLLAGHEQYF. The V call is TRBV4-1, the J call TRBJ2-7; 8 bases agree with TRBD2. Unmatched junction bases numbered 7, after V lost 1 base and J lost 5 bases. CDR1 is MGHRA, CDR2 YSYEKL, per germline. This CDR3 contains 15 residues.

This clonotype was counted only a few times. As DNA, the CDR3 is TGTGCCAGCAGTTCTCCAACAGGGGTCGGGACCTACGAGCAGTACTTC. Residues: CASSSPTGVGTYEQYF. This chain joins TRBV6-6 and TRBJ2-7; 7 nucleotides match TRBD1. Per the germline V gene, CDR1 is MNHNY and CDR2 is SVGAGI (reference sequence). The CDR3 consists of 16 residues. The J segment lost 2 bases and the V segment lost 4 bases, leaving 11 bases of the junction unmatched.

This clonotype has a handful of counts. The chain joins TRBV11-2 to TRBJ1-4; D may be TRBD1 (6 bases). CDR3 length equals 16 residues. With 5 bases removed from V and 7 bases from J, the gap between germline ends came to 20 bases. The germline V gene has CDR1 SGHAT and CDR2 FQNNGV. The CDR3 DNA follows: TGTGCCAGCAGCCAAGGATACAGGGTAGAGGCTGAAAAACTGTTTTTT. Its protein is CASSQGYRVEAEKLFF.

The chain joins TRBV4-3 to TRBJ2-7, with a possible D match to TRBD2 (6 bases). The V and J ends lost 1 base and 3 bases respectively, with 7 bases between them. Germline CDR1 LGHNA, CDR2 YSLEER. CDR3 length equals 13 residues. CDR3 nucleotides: TGCGCCAGCAGCCAAGGGAGGGACTACGAGCAGTACTTC. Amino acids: CASSQGRDYEQYF.

The DNA for the CDR3 is TGCAGTGCTAGAGGACTAGCGGGAGGATCAAGAAAAGAGACCCAGTACTTC. As protein: CSARGLAGGSRKETQYF. The rearrangement links TRBV20-1 to TRBJ2-5; 13 bases are shared with TRBD2. This CDR3 is 17 amino acids long. V was pared by 1 base and J by 3 bases, with 8 bases of the junction left unmatched. Germline lookup yields CDR1 DFQATT and CDR2 SNEGSKA (reference sequence).

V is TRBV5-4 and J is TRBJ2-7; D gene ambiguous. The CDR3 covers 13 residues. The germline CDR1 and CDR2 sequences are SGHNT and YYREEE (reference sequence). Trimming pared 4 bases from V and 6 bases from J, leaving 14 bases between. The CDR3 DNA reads TGTGCCAGCAGCCCGGCCCTCGGGTCCGAGCAGTACTTC. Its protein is CASSPALGSEQYF.

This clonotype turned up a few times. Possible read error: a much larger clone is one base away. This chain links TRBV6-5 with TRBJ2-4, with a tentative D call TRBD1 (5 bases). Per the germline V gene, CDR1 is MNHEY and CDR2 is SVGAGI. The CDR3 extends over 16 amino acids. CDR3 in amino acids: CASSEGVSVAKSIQYF. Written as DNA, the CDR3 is TGTGCCAGCAGTGAAGGGGTTTCAGTCGCCAAAAGCATTCAGTACTTC.

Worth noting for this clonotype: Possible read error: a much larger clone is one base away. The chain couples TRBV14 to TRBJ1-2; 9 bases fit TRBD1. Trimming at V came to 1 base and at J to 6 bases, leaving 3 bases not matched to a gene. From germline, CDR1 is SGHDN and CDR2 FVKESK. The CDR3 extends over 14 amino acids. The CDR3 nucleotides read TGTGCCAGCAGCCAAGGCACAGGGGGCGATGGCTACACCTTC. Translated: CASSQGTGGDGYTF.

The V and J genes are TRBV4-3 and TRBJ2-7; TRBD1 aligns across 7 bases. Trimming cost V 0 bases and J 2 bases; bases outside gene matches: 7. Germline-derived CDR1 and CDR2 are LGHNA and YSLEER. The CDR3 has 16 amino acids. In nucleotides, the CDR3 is TGCGCCAGCAGCCAAGACAAGGGGACAGTTACCTACGAGCAGTACTTC. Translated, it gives CASSQDKGTVTYEQYF.

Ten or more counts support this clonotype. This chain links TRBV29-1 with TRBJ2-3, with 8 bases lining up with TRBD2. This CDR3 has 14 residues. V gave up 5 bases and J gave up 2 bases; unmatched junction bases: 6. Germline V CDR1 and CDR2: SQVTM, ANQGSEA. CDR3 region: CSVPTSGNTDTQYF. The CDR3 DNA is TGCAGCGTTCCCACTAGCGGCAACACAGATACGCAGTATTTT.

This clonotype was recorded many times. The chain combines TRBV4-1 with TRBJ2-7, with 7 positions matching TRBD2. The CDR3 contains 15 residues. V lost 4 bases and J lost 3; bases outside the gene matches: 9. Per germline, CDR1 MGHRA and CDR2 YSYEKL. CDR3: CASSPQAGVGYEQYF. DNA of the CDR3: TGCGCCAGCAGCCCTCAGGCGGGGGTCGGCTACGAGCAGTACTTC.

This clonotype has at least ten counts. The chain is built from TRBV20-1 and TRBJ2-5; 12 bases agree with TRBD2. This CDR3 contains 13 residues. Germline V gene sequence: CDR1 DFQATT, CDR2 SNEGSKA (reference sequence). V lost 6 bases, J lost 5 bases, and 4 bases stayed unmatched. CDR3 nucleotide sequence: TGCAGTGCCAGACTAGCGGGGGATGAGACCCAGTACTTC. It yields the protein CSARLAGDETQYF.

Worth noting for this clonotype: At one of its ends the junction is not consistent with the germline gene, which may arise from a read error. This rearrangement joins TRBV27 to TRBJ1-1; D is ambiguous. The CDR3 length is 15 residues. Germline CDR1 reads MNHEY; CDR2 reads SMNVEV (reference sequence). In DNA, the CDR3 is TGTGCCAGCAGTTTATCGGCAGTACGGAACACTGAAGCTTACTTT. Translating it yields CASSLSAVRNTEAYF.

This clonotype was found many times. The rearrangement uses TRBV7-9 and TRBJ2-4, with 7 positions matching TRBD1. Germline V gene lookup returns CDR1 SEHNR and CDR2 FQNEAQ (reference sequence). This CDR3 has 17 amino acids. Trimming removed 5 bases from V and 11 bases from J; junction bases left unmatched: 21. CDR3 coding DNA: TGTGCCAGCAGCCCGCCGGGACAGTACGAAGCCAAAATTCTTCAGTACTTC. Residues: CASSPPGQYEAKILQYF.

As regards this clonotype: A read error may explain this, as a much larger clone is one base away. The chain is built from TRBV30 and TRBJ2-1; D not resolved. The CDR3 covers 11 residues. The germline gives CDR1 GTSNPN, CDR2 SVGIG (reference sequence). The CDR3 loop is CASADSGEQSF. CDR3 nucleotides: TGTGCCTCGGCAGATTCCGGTGAGCAGTCCTTC. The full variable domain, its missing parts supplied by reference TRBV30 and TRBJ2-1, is SQTIHQWPATLVQPVGSPLSLECTVEGTSNPNLYWYRQAAGRGLQLLFYSVGIGQISSEVPQNLSASRPQDRQFILSSKKLLLSDSGFYLCASADSGEQSFGPGTRLTVL.

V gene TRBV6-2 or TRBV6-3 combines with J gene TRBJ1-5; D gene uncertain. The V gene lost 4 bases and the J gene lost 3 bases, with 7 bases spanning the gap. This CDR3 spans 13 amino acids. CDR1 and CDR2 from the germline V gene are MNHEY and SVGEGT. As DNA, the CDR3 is TGTGCCAGCAGTTTGCCGAACAATCAGCCCCAGCATTTT. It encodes CASSLPNNQPQHF.

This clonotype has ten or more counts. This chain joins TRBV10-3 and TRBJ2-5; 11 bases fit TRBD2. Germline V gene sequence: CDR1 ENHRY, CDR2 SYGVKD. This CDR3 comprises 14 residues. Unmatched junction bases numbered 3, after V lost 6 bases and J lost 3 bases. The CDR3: CAIRGLAEKETQYF. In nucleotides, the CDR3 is TGTGCCATCAGGGGACTAGCGGAAAAAGAGACCCAGTACTTC.

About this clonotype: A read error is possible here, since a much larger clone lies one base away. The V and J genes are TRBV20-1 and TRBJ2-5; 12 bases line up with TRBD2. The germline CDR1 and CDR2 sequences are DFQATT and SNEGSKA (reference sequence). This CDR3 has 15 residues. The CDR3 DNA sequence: TGCGGTGCTAGAGATCGACTAGCGGGAGTTAGGACCCAGTACTTC. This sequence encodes CGARDRLAGVRTQYF.

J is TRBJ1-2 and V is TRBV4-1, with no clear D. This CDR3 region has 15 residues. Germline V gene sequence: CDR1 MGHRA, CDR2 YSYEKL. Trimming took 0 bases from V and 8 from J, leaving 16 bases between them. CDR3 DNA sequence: TGCGCCAGCAGCCAAGATTTAGGAGGGCTCCGGGGCTACACCTTC. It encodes CASSQDLGGLRGYTF.

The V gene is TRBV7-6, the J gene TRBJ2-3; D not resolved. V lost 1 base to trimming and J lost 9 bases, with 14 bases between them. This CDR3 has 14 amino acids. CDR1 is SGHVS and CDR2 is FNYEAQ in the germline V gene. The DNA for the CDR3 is TGTGCCAGCAGCTTAGTTCAGCCGCAAGGAACGCAGTATTTT. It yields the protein CASSLVQPQGTQYF.

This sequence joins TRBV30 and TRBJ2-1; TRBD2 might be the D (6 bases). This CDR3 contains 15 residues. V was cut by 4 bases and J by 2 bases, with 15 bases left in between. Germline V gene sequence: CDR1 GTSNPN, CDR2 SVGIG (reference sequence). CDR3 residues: CAWTWAPGAYNEQFF. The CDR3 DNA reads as TGTGCCTGGACGTGGGCTCCGGGGGCCTACAATGAGCAGTTCTTC.

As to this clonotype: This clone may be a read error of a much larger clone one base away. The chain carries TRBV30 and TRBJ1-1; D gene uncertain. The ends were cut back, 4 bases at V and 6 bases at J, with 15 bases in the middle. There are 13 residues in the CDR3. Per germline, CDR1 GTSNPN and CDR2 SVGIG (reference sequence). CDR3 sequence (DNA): TGTGCCTGGAATTTAGTGGTTGGCCCTGAAGCTTTCTTT. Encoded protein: CAWNLVVGPEAFF.